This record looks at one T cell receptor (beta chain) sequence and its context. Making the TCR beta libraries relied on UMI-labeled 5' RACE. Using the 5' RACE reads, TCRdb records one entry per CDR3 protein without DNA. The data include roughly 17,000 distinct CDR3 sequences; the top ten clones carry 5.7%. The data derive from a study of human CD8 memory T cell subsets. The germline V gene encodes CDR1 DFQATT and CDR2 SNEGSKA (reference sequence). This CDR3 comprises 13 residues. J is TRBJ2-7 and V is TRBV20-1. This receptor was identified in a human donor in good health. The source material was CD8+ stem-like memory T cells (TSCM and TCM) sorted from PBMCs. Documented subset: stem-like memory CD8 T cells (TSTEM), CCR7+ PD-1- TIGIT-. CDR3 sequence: CSARKDGTYEQYF.